This entry lists 14 T cell receptor beta chains sequenced from one sample in a study of blood T cells in healthy people across ages. Primers used in a second PCR of roughly 7 to 11 cycles were a sample-barcoded 5' primer and a J-beta primer mix. TCRdb passed the 5' RACE reads through MiXCR, listing each CDR3 protein once. Of hundreds of thousands of distinct CDR3 sequences in the sample, 56% were seen once. The sample was blood. These receptors were obtained from a man aged 40-55 years in good health.

The chain joins TRBV10-2 to TRBJ2-4; D assignment may be TRBD1 or TRBD2 (5 bases each). The J call may be wrong; the DNA end is better matched by TRBJ2-7. Germline V gives CDR1 WSHSY, CDR2 SAAADI. This CDR3 spans 13 amino acids. The CDR3 bases are TGCGCCAGCACATCACGAGGGGCACGCGAGCAGTACTTC. Protein: CASTSRGAREQYF.

On this clonotype itself: A much larger clonotype is one base distant, so this may be a read error. The chain combines TRBV7-2 with TRBJ2-3, with D maybe TRBD1 (6 bases). Germline CDR1 is SGHTA and CDR2 is FQGNSA. The CDR3 runs to 14 residues. V gave up 3 bases and J gave up 2 bases, with 9 bases separating them. The CDR3 sequence: CASSFHRATDTQYF. DNA of the CDR3: TGTGCCAGCAGCTTCCACAGGGCCACAGATACGCAGTATTTT.

The rearrangement joins TRBV24-1 to TRBJ2-7, with TRBD1 identical over 7 bases. Looked up from germline, CDR1 is KGHDR and CDR2 is SFDVKD. The CDR3 extends over 15 amino acids. Trimming took 2 bases from V and 2 from J; bases not matched to a gene: 5. The CDR3 spells CATSDSRTGAYEQYF. DNA of the CDR3: TGTGCCACCAGTGATTCCCGGACAGGAGCCTACGAGCAGTACTTC.

This rearrangement joins TRBV5-1 to TRBJ2-3; the D gene could be TRBD1 or TRBD2 (6 bases each). Germline-derived CDR1 and CDR2 are SGHRS and YFSETQ. V lost 5 bases, J lost 6 bases, and 22 bases lay in between. The CDR3 consists of 16 residues. The CDR3 reads CASSPSRAGAGDTQYF. CDR3 nucleotides: TGCGCCAGCAGTCCGAGCAGGGCAGGGGCGGGGGATACGCAGTATTTT.

The V call is TRBV18, the J call TRBJ1-2; tentative D call: TRBD1 (6 bases). The ends were cut back, 6 bases at V and 4 bases at J, with 21 bases in the middle. Germline V lookup: CDR1 KGHSH, CDR2 LQKENI. The CDR3 loop spans 16 amino acids. The CDR3 reads CASSEQGAGWSYGYTF. The DNA for the CDR3 is TGTGCCAGCTCCGAACAGGGAGCCGGTTGGAGCTATGGCTACACCTTC. The full variable domain, with the rest looked up from reference TRBV18 and TRBJ1-2, is NAGVMQNPRHLVRRRGQEARLRCSPMKGHSHVYWYRQLPEEGLKFMVYLQKENIIDESGMPKERFSAEFPKEGPSILRIQQVVRGDSAAYFCASSEQGAGWSYGYTFGSGTRLTVV.

The rearrangement links TRBV20-1 to TRBJ2-3; D unclear. The CDR3 is made up of 13 amino acids. The germline V gene has CDR1 DFQATT and CDR2 SNEGSKA (reference sequence). V was trimmed by 0 bases and J by 5 bases, leaving 9 bases between them. DNA for the CDR3: TGCAGTGCTAGAGAGCACCTAAGAGATACGCAGTATTTT. Translating it yields CSAREHLRDTQYF.

This clonotype was detected only a few times. The J gene is TRBJ2-7, the V gene TRBV7-9; TRBD1 matches at 7 bases. CDR1 is SEHNR and CDR2 is FQNEAQ in the germline V gene (reference sequence). Trimming at V came to 7 bases and at J to 5 bases, leaving 11 bases not matched to a gene. The CDR3 has 14 residues. In DNA, the CDR3 is TGTGCCAGCACCCGCAGAGGGGGCCTAGACGAGCAGTACTTC. Protein product: CASTRRGGLDEQYF. Filled out from reference TRBV7-9 and TRBJ2-7, the complete variable domain reads DTGVSQNPRHKITKRGQNVTFRCDPISEHNRLYWYRQTLGQGPEFLTYFQNEAQLEKSRLLSDRFSAERPKGSFSTLEIQRTEQGDSAMYLCASTRRGGLDEQYFGPGTRLTVT.

CDR3 sequence reads: CAWSSPGDRQETQYF. CDR3 bases: TGTGCCTGGAGTTCCCCCGGCGACAGGCAAGAGACCCAGTACTTC. The chain combines TRBV30 with TRBJ2-5; TRBD1 might be the D (6 bases). The V gene lost 2 bases and the J gene lost 2 bases, with 15 bases spanning the gap. The CDR3 spans 15 residues. Per the germline V gene, CDR1 is GTSNPN and CDR2 is SVGIG (reference sequence).

The table lists this clonotype with a few counts. This sequence joins TRBV27 and TRBJ2-1; the D is unclear. The CDR3 runs to 15 residues. CDR1 is MNHEY, CDR2 SMNVEV, per germline (reference sequence). Trimming left V 7 bases short and J 0 bases short, with 13 bases between. CDR3 coding DNA: TGTGCCAGCAACCAAGGGTACGCCTCCTACAATGAGCAGTTCTTC. This gives the protein CASNQGYASYNEQFF.

This chain links TRBV7-6 with TRBJ1-2; D is undetermined. The CDR3 totals 12 residues. V lost 8 bases and J 4 bases, leaving 11 bases between the germline ends. Germline CDR1 is SGHVS and CDR2 is FNYEAQ. The CDR3 reads CASPRHVYGYTF. The CDR3 bases are TGTGCCAGCCCAAGACACGTCTATGGCTACACCTTC.

A few counts support this clonotype. The V call is TRBV27, the J call TRBJ2-1, with 7 nucleotides matching TRBD2. The CDR3 is 17 residues long. Looked up from germline, CDR1 is MNHEY and CDR2 is SMNVEV (reference sequence). The J segment lost 0 bases and the V segment lost 7 bases, leaving 12 bases of the junction unmatched. The CDR3 is CASTLGGEVSSYNEQFF. In DNA, the CDR3 is TGTGCCAGCACCCTGGGAGGGGAAGTTAGCTCCTACAATGAGCAGTTCTTC.

This clonotype appeared a few times. This chain joins TRBV9 and TRBJ1-1; D is perhaps TRBD1 (6 bases). V was trimmed by 3 bases and J by 1 base, leaving 10 bases between them. CDR3 size: 14 residues. Germline values: CDR1 SGDLS, CDR2 YYNGEE. CDR3 protein: CASSEQGRNTEAFF. The CDR3 coding sequence is TGTGCCAGCAGCGAACAGGGAAGGAACACTGAAGCTTTCTTT.

As DNA, the CDR3 is TGTGCCAGCGGTAAGGAAAGGGACACAACCTACGAGCAGTACTTC. Amino acids: CASGKERDTTYEQYF. The chain uses TRBV7-8 and TRBJ2-7; a possible D gene is TRBD1 (6 bases). Trimming stripped 8 bases from V and 2 bases from J, with 19 bases between. Germline V CDR1 and CDR2: SGHVS, FQNEAQ. The CDR3 spans 15 residues.

This clonotype occurred a few times. This rearrangement joins TRBV6-5 to TRBJ1-5; D remains unclear. The CDR3 loop spans 14 amino acids. V lost 5 bases, J lost 8 bases, and 16 bases lay in between. Germline V gives CDR1 MNHEY, CDR2 SVGAGI. The CDR3, as DNA: TGTGCCAGCAGTACCGACGGTCCGTATGAGCCCCAGCATTTT. Amino acid sequence: CASSTDGPYEPQHF.